This T cell receptor (beta chain) was identified in a study of T cells in Graves' hyperthyroidism and ophthalmopathy (dated by TCRdb to the late 2010s). With respect to the entire study: Peripheral blood was collected at initial diagnosis, before any treatment. The study also compared thyroid tissue and blood T-cell repertoires from 6 or 7 Graves' hyperthyroidism patients. The paper reports TCR Vbeta CDR3 sequencing of over 130 peripheral blood samples: some 44 ophthalmopathy, 75 to 80 hyperthyroidism and approximately 17 progressor patients. TCR V-J signatures able to tell the groups apart were searched for in a discovery cohort of 95 to 100 patients, of whom 43 had Graves' ophthalmopathy and around 57 had stable Graves' hyperthyroidism. For training and testing, the roughly 93 patients in the discovery cohort were randomly divided in a 7:3 ratio. Prospective prediction of ophthalmopathy was tested in an independent validation cohort consisting of 18 to 20 hyperthyroidism patients and some 17 patients who later progressed to ophthalmopathy. After sampling, hyperthyroidism patients received methimazole starting at 30 mg daily, and ophthalmopathy patients received high-dose intravenous methylprednisolone.

There are 15 amino acids in the CDR3, from cysteine to phenylalanine inclusive. CDR3 DNA only is kept here, 45 bases in frame from base 1. V trim: 4 bases; J trim: 5 bases; unmatched bases: 7. Taken from the germline V gene (reference sequence), the CDR1 and CDR2 loops are LGHDT and YNNKEL. The investigation overall reported the following: No statistical method was used to fix the sample size in advance, and group allocation was not hidden from the investigators. Most expanded thyroid clonotypes (frequency above 0.001) were also detected in blood, a finding suggesting that blood repertoires may reflect thyroid immune responses. In cross-validation, a model built on a 13 V-J signature told ophthalmopathy apart from stable hyperthyroidism with 87.88% sensitivity and around 83% specificity, and in testing the same model reached 80%/75%. In validation, progression to ophthalmopathy was predicted by the model with 70% to 71% sensitivity and approximately 78% specificity, a median of approximately 7.1 months before onset.

TCR beta CDR3 regions were amplified from RNA transcripts. A first-round RT-PCR of the TCR CDR3 used the HTBI primer set with the Qiagen OneStep RT-PCR kit. Libraries were constructed in a second round of multiplex PCR, after which size selection and purification were carried out. Sequencing of the libraries was done on an Illumina HiSeq2000 using paired-end 100 bp reads. The original pipeline was this. SOAPnuke was used to process the raw data, throwing out any read that contained adapters or uncalled bases, had a mean Phred below 15, or lacked an exact constant-primer or identifier match. High-quality paired reads were merged using COPE v1.2.5, and each unique nucleotide sequence was defined as a clonotype. MiTCR v1.1 was used to align clonotypes to the IMGT TRBV, TRBD and TRBJ reference segments. The analysis included only V-J combinations with a frequency above 0.0001, which together covered over 98% of the repertoires. The TCS score was defined as the ratio of F50 (clonal expansion) to E x V (chaos), calculated using BLOSUM62-based TCRdist between CDR3 peptides within each V-J. Welch's t-statistics and random forest reduced roughly 530 V-J features to 10 to 15, which were used in a naive Bayes classifier (R e1071). The public reads were run again by TCRdb, first through fastp at Q25 and then through MiXCR, and only productive beta chains were kept. Each CDR3 protein gets just one entry, which takes the most common genes and DNA from the rows behind it. These V and J calls are TCRdb output, not the study's own analysis. The sample table shows 650,000 to 750,000 distinct CDR3 sequences, and around 15% are seen once. Roughly a tenth of the sample comes from the top ten.

Stable Graves' hyperthyroidism was defined as no progression to ophthalmopathy during 18 months of follow-up. The hyperthyroidism patients were between 18 and 65 years old and newly diagnosed, with a disease duration of less than 2 months. Any patient with an uncontrolled infection, another autoimmune disease, pregnancy or lactation was excluded. Diagnoses were established on the basis of clinical symptoms, serum thyroxine and TRAb, thyroid ultrasound, and orbital computed tomography. PBMCs were isolated from around 10 ml of fresh peripheral blood by Ficoll-Paque density gradient centrifugation. Total RNA was extracted with Trizol reagent, and quality was checked on an Agilent 2100 Bioanalyzer. This clonotype was recorded many times. Its specific antigen is unknown. Qualities for individual bases were not recorded, and no much larger clone is one base off.

This clonotype was sampled from a woman between 18 and 29 years old with Graves' hyperthyroidism. Here the chain combines TRBV3-1 and TRBJ1-1; 10 bases in between match TRBD1. Source material: blood. Read as DNA, the sequence is TGTGCCAGCAGCCGGGACAGGGGAAGAAAAACTGAAGCTTTCTTT. This translates into CASSRDRGRKTEAFF.